The present T cell receptor (beta chain) was sequenced within a study of cytomegalovirus exposure and HLA in healthy donors. V dropped 1 base and J dropped 0 bases, with 7 bases sitting between them. Germline V gene sequence: CDR1 SGHVS, CDR2 FNYEAQ. The CDR3 runs 14 residues. PCR employed 60 Vbeta and 13 Jbeta primers. The assay was immunoSEQ multiplex PCR, and TCRdb's table has in-frame clones only and misses some. The sample yields about 150,000 clones, around 80% seen once. Study conclusions and caveats: Later analysis identified a missense DCLRE1C variant that was linked to TCR beta V- and J-gene trimming.

Notes on this clone: No antigen is known for it.

The sequencing input was PBMCs. The sequence was collected from a woman aged 40 to 55 in good health and CMV-seronegative. This chain joins TRBV7-6 and TRBJ2-7, with a weak D call TRBD2 (6 bases). CDR3 nucleotides: TGTGCCAGCAGCTTAGGGGGGGACTCCTACGAGCAGTACTTC. Amino acids: CASSLGGDSYEQYF. The whole variable domain, remainder taken from reference TRBV7-6 and TRBJ2-7, is GAGVSQSPRYKVTKRGQDVALRCDPISGHVSLYWYRQALGQGPEFLTYFNYEAQQDKSGLPNDRFSAERPEGSISTLTIQRTEQRDSAMYRCASSLGGDSYEQYFGPGTRLTVT.